This section outlines one T cell receptor (beta chain) sequence together with its context. Its antigen is still unknown. The repertoire was sequenced with immunoSEQ multiplex PCR; TCRdb's copy has only in-frame clones and lacks some. The data show fewer than 90,000 clones, 85% to 95% seen once. The V and J ends lost 1 base and 3 bases respectively, with 11 bases between them. The CDR3 consists of 15 residues. CDR1 and CDR2 from the germline V gene are KGHSH and LQKENI. This entry is derived from a study of graft-versus-host responses after intestinal transplantation. Study-level background: After anti-thymocyte globulin induction, recipients took tacrolimus and steroids for two to three years.

Regarding the study as a whole: GvH clones detected in recipient marrow included some appearing first in ileum or blood. Early HvG declines after transplant were associated with peak circulating GvH clone levels. Allografts from individuals with graft-donor T cell macrochimerism displayed high graft-versus-host to host-versus-graft clonal ratios.

The clonotype was recovered from a human donor who was the organ donor for an intestinal transplant. Sample: unstimulated CD4+ T cells sorted from spleen or lymph node cells, taken before transplant. The chain uses TRBV18 and TRBJ2-3, with D possibly being TRBD1 (5 bases). The CDR3, as DNA: TGTGCCAGCTCACCACTAACAGGACCGACAGATACGCAGTATTTT. Its protein product is CASSPLTGPTDTQYF. Full variable domain (outside the CDR3, taken from reference TRBV18 and TRBJ2-3): NAGVMQNPRHLVRRRGQEARLRCSPMKGHSHVYWYRQLPEEGLKFMVYLQKENIIDESGMPKERFSAEFPKEGPSILRIQQVVRGDSAAYFCASSPLTGPTDTQYFGPGTRLTVL.